Listed below are T cell receptor beta chains from one sample, sequenced in a study of cytomegalovirus exposure and HLA in healthy donors. TCRdb's table, derived via immunoSEQ multiplex PCR, lists solely in-frame clones and lacks some. Among about 220,000 clones listed, about 91% were seen once. Input material: PBMCs. These receptor sequences come from a woman between 18 and 29 years old in good health and CMV-seronegative. CDR3s include the opening cysteine and the closing phenylalanine or tryptophan. Each record gives: D gene, J gene, V gene, CDR3 protein. A D gene is named only where the DNA matches it firmly.

TRBD2 | TRBJ2-7 | TRBV5-1 | CASSPSTSGSTEQYF
. | TRBJ2-7 | TRBV9 | CASAEGGGHYEQYF
. | TRBJ1-4 | TRBV4-1 | CASSQDFGGEDEKLFF
. | TRBJ2-5 | TRBV28 | CASSLGGQETQYF
. | TRBJ2-7 | TRBV7-2 | CASSLGTVSYEQYF
. | TRBJ2-7 | TRBV5-4 | CASSLNAPYEQYF
. | TRBJ1-2 | TRBV27 | CASSLQMIPGYGYTF
. | TRBJ1-4 | TRBV11-2 | CASSHYRDSTNEKLFF
TRBD1 | TRBJ2-2 | TRBV9 | CASSVVTGALSGELFF
. | TRBJ2-7 | TRBV29-1 | CSAGGTYEQYF
. | TRBJ2-7 | TRBV10-3 | CAISEVTAKTYEQYF
TRBD2 | TRBJ2-3 | TRBV28 | CASQPNPRGRSEDTQYF
. | TRBJ2-4 | TRBV5-1 | CASSLAEGLLQNIQYF
. | TRBJ2-7 | TRBV7-8 | CASSFGASIKSSEQYF
. | TRBJ2-1 | TRBV4-1 | CASSSGLTQTYNEQFF
. | TRBJ2-5 | TRBV11-2 | CASSLGPDSGAQYF
. | TRBJ2-7 | TRBV28 | CASSLLEDSSYEQYF
. | TRBJ2-1 | TRBV14 | CASSQLFSGLNNEQFF
TRBD2 | TRBJ2-1 | TRBV5-4 | CASSVGGGNNEQFF
. | TRBJ2-4 | TRBV4-3 | CASSQDRVIAKNIQYF
TRBD1 | TRBJ2-6 | TRBV27 | CASSPGQGLSGANVLTF
. | TRBJ2-5 | TRBV6-1 | CARSPHQYDKETQYF
. | TRBJ1-1 | TRBV11-3 | CASSLSAYTEAFF
TRBD1 | TRBJ2-7 | TRBV2 | CASSVNRGLYEQYF
. | TRBJ1-2 | TRBV28 | CASSAQTGLGGYTF
TRBD2 | TRBJ2-1 | TRBV12-5 | CASGAGLAGYNEQFF
. | TRBJ2-7 | TRBV11-2 | CASSKTGQSNPEQYF
TRBD1 | TRBJ2-1 | TRBV7-9 | CASSAVQGANEQFF
TRBD2 | TRBJ2-3 | TRBV7-2 | CASSPTSGLDTQYF
. | TRBJ2-7 | TRBV7-9 | CASSLSHEQYF
. | TRBJ2-3 | TRBV6-1 | CASSGEGADTQYF
TRBD1 | TRBJ2-7 | TRBV6-6 | CASRDRDRGRSEQYF
TRBD2 | TRBJ2-3 | TRBV5-1 | CASSFGTSGPTDTQYF
. | TRBJ2-3 | TRBV18 | CASSPSISTDTQYF
. | TRBJ2-1 | TRBV7-2 | CASSLGLAHNEQFF
. | TRBJ2-3 | TRBV28 | CASSLWRNTQYF
. | TRBJ2-1 | TRBV14 | CASSLQGQNEQFF